The sequence of this TCR beta chain was determined in a study of blood T cell repertoires in COVID-19. Across the study: Specimens from acute and convalescent COVID-19 originated in the United States, Italy and Spain. PBMCs, B-cell-depleted T cells, or T cells were the source of the cDNA or gDNA that made up the material.

Original processing methods: Scientists estimated how many nucleated cells there were by amplifying reference gene primers. The repertoire was sequenced with immunoSEQ multiplex PCR; TCRdb's copy has only in-frame clones and lacks some. V, J and clone size derive from that table, while D and trimming were established from the DNA sequence. The sample lists 120,000 to 150,000 clones, about 87% occurring once. The CDR3 consists of 16 residues. The ends were cut back, 4 bases at V and 2 bases at J, with 14 bases in the middle. The germline V gene encodes CDR1 MNHEY and CDR2 SMNVEV (reference sequence). The clonotype comes from a woman between 50 and 59 years old with active or convalescent COVID-19. The chain has TRBV27 and TRBJ2-2; perhaps TRBD1 as D (6 bases). The sample taken for sequencing was peripheral blood. The CDR3: CASSSVRGPNTGELFF. The CDR3 nucleotides read TGTGCCAGCAGTTCAGTCAGGGGTCCCAACACCGGGGAGCTGTTTTTT.